This T cell receptor (beta chain) was captured in a study of blood T cell repertoires in COVID-19. CDR1 is SNHLY, CDR2 FYNNEI, per germline. This CDR3 has 14 residues. The V end was cut by 6 bases, the J end by 3 bases, with 12 bases between. Measured with immunoSEQ multiplex PCR; TCRdb has only the in-frame clones, and not every one. The sample contains more than 200,000 clones, 86% of which appear only once. The sequence was obtained from a man older than 75 with acute or convalescent COVID-19. This rearrangement joins TRBV2 to TRBJ1-5; TRBD1 is a possible D gene (6 bases). Sequencing was carried out using peripheral blood. CDR3 coding DNA: TGTGCCAGCAGAATGGACAGTCCCAATCAGCCCCAGCATTTT. It codes for CASRMDSPNQPQHF.